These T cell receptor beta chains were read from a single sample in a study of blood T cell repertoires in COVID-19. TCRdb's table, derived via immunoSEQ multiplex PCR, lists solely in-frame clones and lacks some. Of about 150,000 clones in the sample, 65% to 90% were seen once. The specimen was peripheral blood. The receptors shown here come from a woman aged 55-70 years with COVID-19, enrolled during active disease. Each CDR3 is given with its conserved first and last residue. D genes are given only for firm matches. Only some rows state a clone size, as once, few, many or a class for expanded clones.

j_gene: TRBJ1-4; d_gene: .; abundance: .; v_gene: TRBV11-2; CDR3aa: CASSLTSGPTNEKLFF; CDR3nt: TGTGCCAGCAGCCTAACATCAGGGCCCACTAATGAAAAACTGTTTTTT
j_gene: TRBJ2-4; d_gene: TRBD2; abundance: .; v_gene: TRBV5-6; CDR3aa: CASSLHLADKNIQYF; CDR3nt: TGTGCCAGCAGCTTGCATCTAGCGGACAAAAACATTCAGTACTTC
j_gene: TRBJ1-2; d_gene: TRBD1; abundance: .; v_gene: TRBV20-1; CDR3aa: CSANRGGGYTF; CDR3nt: TGCAGTGCTAACAGGGGAGGTGGCTACACCTTC
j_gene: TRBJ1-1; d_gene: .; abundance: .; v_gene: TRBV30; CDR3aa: CAWRGAVISTEAFF; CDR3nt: TGTGCCTGGAGGGGGGCAGTTATATCCACTGAAGCTTTCTTT
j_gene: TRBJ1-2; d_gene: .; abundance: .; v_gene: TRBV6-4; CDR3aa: CASSDSGGTNYGYTF; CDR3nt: TGTGCCAGCAGTGACTCGGGGGGGACTAACTATGGCTACACCTTC
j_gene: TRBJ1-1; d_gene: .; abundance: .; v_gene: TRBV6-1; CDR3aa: CASSEVRGASTEAFF; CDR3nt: TGTGCCAGCAGTGAAGTGCGGGGGGCTAGCACTGAAGCTTTCTTT
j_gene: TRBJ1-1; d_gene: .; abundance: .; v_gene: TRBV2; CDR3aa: CASSDPKNTEAFF; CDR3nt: TGTGCCAGCAGTGATCCCAAGAACACTGAAGCTTTCTTT
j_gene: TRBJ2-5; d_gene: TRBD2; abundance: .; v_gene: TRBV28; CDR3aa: CASSPRGLIDKETQYF; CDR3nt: TGTGCCAGCAGTCCTAGGGGACTAATCGACAAAGAGACCCAGTACTTC
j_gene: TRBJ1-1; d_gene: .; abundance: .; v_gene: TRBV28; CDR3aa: CASAGEVRAEAFF; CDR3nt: TGTGCCAGCGCGGGCGAGGTTAGAGCTGAAGCTTTCTTT
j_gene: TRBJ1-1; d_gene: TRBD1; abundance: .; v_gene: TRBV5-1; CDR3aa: CASSLSSGGRTEAFF; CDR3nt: TGCGCCAGCAGCTTATCCTCAGGGGGACGGACTGAAGCTTTCTTT
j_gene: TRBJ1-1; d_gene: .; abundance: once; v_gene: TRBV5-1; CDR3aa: CASSLQGDTEAFF; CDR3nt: TGCGCCAGCAGCTTGCAAGGGGACACTGAAGCTTTCTTT
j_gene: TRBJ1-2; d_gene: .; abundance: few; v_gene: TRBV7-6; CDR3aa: CASSSSGWGGYTF; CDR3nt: TGTGCCAGCAGCTCATCCGGCTGGGGCGGCTACACCTTC
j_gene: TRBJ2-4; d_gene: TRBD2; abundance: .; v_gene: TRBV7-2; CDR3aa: CASSVRRGENIQYF; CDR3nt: TGTGCCAGCAGCGTGCGACGGGGGGAAAACATTCAGTACTTC
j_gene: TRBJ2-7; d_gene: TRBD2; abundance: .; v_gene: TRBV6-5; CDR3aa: CASSYLQSGRALEQYF; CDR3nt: TGTGCCAGCAGTTACTTACAGAGCGGGAGGGCCTTAGAGCAGTACTTC
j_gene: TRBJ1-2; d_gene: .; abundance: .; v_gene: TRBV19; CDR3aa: CASSQQGAYGYTF; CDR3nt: TGTGCCAGTAGCCAACAGGGAGCCTATGGCTACACCTTC
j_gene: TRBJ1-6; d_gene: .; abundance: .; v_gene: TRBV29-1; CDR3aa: CSVARDPNSPLHF; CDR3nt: TGCAGCGTTGCCCGGGATCCTAATTCACCCCTCCACTTT
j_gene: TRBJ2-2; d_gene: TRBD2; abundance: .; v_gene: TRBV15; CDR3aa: CATSAPGLAVPNTGELFF; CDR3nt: TGTGCCACCAGCGCCCCGGGACTAGCGGTCCCGAACACCGGGGAGCTGTTTTTT
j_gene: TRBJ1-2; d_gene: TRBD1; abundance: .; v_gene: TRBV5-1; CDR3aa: CASSSVGQGIELDYGYTF; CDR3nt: TGCGCCAGCAGCTCAGTGGGACAGGGGATCGAGCTCGACTATGGCTACACCTTC
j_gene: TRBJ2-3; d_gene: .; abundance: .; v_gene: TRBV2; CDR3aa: CASSRDSGRHTDTQYF; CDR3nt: TGTGCCAGCAGTAGGGACAGCGGGAGACACACAGATACGCAGTATTTT
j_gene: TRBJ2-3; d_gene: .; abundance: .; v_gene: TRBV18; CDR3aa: CASSPYRDADTQYF; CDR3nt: TGTGCCAGCTCACCTTACAGGGACGCAGATACGCAGTATTTT
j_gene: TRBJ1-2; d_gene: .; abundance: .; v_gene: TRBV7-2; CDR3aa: CASSPRDSMKGYTF; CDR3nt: TGTGCCAGCAGCCCCCGGGACTCAATGAAGGGCTACACCTTC
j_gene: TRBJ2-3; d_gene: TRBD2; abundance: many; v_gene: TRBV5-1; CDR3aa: CASSSRLAGVTDTQYF; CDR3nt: TGCGCCAGCAGCTCCCGACTAGCGGGAGTCACAGATACGCAGTATTTT
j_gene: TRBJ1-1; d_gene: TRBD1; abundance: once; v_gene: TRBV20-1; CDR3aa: CSASTGGITEAFF; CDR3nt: TGCAGTGCTAGTACAGGGGGGATCACTGAAGCTTTCTTT
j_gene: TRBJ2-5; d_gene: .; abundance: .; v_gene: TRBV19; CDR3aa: CASSIREGQETQYF; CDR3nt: TGTGCCAGTAGTATCCGGGAAGGACAAGAGACCCAGTACTTC
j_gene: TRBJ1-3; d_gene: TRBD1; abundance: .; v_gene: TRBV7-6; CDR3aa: CASSPVGTVSGNTIYF; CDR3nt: TGTGCCAGCAGCCCAGTGGGGACAGTCTCTGGAAACACCATATATTTT
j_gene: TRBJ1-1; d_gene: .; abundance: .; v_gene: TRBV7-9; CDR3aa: CASSLEFGQTAFF; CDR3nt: TGTGCCAGCAGCTTAGAGTTTGGGCAGACGGCTTTCTTT
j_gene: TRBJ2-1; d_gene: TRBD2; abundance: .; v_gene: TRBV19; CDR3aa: CASSNSGGAFNEQFF; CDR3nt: TGTGCCAGTAGTAATAGCGGGGGGGCCTTCAATGAGCAGTTCTTC
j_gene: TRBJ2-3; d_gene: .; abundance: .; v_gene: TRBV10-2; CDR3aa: CASRDGADTQYF; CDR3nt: TGCGCCAGCAGGGACGGGGCAGATACGCAGTATTTT
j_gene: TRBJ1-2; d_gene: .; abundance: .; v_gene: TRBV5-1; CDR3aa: CASSPGGRDGYTF; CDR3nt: TGCGCCAGCAGCCCCGGGGGGCGGGATGGCTACACCTTC
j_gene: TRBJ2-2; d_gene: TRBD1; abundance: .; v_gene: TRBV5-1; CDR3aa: CASSLVQGARTGELFF; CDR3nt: TGCGCCAGCAGCTTGGTTCAGGGGGCGCGAACCGGGGAGCTGTTTTTT
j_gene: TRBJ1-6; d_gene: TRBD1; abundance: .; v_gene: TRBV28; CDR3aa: CASSLLVGDRALHF; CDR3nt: TGTGCCAGCAGTTTATTGGTAGGGGACAGGGCTCTCCACTTT
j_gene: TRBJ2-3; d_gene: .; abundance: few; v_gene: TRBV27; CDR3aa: CASSPLGGNTQYF; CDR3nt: TGTGCCAGCTCCCCCTTAGGAGGGAATACGCAGTATTTT
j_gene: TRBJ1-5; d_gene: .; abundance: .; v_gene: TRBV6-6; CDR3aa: CASSPITDQPQHF; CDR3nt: TGTGCCAGCAGCCCAATAACAGATCAGCCCCAGCATTTT
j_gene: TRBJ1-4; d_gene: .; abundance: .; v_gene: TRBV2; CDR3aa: CASTTQTQRNEKLFF; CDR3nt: TGTGCCAGCACCACACAGACCCAAAGAAATGAAAAACTGTTTTTT
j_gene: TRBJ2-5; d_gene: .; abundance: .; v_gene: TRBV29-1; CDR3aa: CSVERAGGGEETQYF; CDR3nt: TGCAGCGTTGAAAGGGCAGGAGGTGGAGAAGAGACCCAGTACTTC
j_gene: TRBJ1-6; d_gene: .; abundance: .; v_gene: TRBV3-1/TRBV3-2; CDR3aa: CASSPLRDGLNSPLHF; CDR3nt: TGTGCCAGCAGCCCGCTGCGGGACGGCCTAAATTCACCCCTCCACTTT
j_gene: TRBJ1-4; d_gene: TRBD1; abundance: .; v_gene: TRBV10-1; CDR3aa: CASSPQGAREKLFF; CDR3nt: TGCGCCAGCAGCCCACAGGGGGCCCGCGAAAAACTGTTTTTT
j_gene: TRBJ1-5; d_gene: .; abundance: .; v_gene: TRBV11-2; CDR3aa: CASSPGEDQPQHF; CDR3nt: TGTGCCAGCAGCCCAGGTGAAGATCAGCCCCAGCATTTT
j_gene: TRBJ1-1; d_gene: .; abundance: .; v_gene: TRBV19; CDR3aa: CASSTSHQNTEAFF; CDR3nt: TGTGCCAGTAGTACGTCACACCAGAACACTGAAGCTTTCTTT
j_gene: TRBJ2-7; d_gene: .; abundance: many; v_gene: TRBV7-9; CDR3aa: CASSTSGWGLEQYF; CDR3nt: TGTGCCAGCAGCACCTCCGGGTGGGGGCTCGAGCAGTACTTC
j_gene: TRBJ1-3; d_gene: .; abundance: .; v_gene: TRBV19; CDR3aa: CATSPDYLPGNTIYF; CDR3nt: TGTGCCACTTCGCCGGACTACCTACCGGGAAACACCATATATTTT
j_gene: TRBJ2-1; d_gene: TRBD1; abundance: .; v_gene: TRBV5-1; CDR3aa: CASSLDGAGGYLDEQFF; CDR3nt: TGCGCCAGCAGCTTGGATGGGGCAGGGGGCTATTTGGATGAGCAGTTCTTC
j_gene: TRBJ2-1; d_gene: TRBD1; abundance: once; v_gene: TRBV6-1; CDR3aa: CASSETGQGRGEQFF; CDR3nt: TGTGCCAGCAGTGAAACGGGACAGGGTCGGGGTGAGCAGTTCTTC
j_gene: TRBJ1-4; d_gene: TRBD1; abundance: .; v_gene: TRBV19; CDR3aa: CASSNTGGGEKLFF; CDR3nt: TGTGCCAGTTCAAACACAGGGGGCGGGGAAAAACTGTTTTTT
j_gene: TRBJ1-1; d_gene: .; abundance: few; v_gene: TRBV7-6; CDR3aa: CASSYEGGLNTEAFF; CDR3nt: TGTGCCAGCAGCTATGAGGGAGGGCTGAACACTGAAGCTTTCTTT
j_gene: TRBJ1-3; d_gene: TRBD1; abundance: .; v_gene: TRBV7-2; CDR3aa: CASSLDRGPGNTIYF; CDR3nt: TGTGCCAGCAGCTTAGATAGGGGGCCTGGAAACACCATATATTTT
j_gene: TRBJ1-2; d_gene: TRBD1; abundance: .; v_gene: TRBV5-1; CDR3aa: CASSPVALQGNYGYTF; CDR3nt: TGCGCCAGCAGCCCGGTCGCCTTACAGGGGAACTATGGCTACACCTTC
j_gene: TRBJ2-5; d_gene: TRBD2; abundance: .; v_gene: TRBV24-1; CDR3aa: CATSDLQTGGETQYF; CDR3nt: TGTGCCACCAGTGATTTGCAAACGGGAGGGGAGACCCAGTACTTC
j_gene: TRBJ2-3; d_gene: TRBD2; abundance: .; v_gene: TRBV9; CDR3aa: CASSVAAGGNTDTQYF; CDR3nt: TGTGCCAGCAGCGTAGCAGCGGGGGGTAACACAGATACGCAGTATTTT
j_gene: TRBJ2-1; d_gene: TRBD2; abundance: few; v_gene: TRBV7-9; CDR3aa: CASSPLTSGVSYNEQFF; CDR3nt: TGTGCCAGCAGCCCACTGACTAGCGGGGTCTCCTACAATGAGCAGTTCTTC
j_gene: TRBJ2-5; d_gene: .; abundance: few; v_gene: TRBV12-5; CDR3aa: CASGGDLYQETQYF; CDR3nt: TGTGCTAGTGGGGGCGATTTATACCAAGAGACCCAGTACTTC
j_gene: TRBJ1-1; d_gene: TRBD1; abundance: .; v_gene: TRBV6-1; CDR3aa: CASSESGTGGTEAFF; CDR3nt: TGTGCCAGCAGTGAGTCCGGGACAGGGGGAACTGAAGCTTTCTTT